A single sample gave rise to the 28 T cell receptor beta chains below, sequenced in a study of T cell responses to AZD1222 COVID-19 vaccine. Generated by immunoSEQ multiplex PCR, the TCRdb table keeps only in-frame clones and is missing some. The table includes just under 150,000 clones, 88% detected once. Source: peripheral blood, taken 28 days after the second dose of the MenACWY control vaccine. These receptors all stem from an adult who received the MenACWY meningococcal vaccine as a control.

The rearrangement joins TRBV3-1 (or the pseudogene TRBV3-2) to TRBJ1-1; the D is unclear. This CDR3 has 12 residues. Germline V gene lookup returns CDR1 LGHDT and CDR2 YNNKEL (reference sequence). V dropped 1 base and J dropped 10 bases, with 10 bases sitting between them. CDR3 in DNA: TGTGCCAGCAGCCAAGGTGTACGAGGAGCTTTCTTT. Translation: CASSQGVRGAFF.

The chain joins TRBV11-2 to TRBJ1-4, with D unresolved. Germline V lookup: CDR1 SGHAT, CDR2 FQNNGV. CDR3 length equals 14 residues. Deletions cut 1 base from V and 7 bases from J, with 10 bases between. CDR3 in amino acids: CASSLALYGEKLFF. The DNA of the CDR3 is TGTGCCAGCAGCTTAGCCCTGTATGGTGAAAAACTGTTTTTT. The full variable domain, with the rest looked up from reference TRBV11-2 and TRBJ1-4, is EAGVAQSPRYKIIEKRQSVAFWCNPISGHATLYWYQQILGQGPKLLIQFQNNGVVDDSQLPKDRFSAERLKGVDSTLKIQPAKLEDSAVYLCASSLALYGEKLFFGSGTQLSVL.

This rearrangement joins TRBV28 to TRBJ2-1; a weak D match, TRBD2 (6 bases). CDR3 size: 13 residues. The V gene's germline CDR1 is MDHEN and CDR2 SYDVKM. The V end was cut by 6 bases, the J end by 8 bases, with 14 bases between. CDR3 bases: TGTGCCAGCAGGTGGAGGGGCCGGGATGAGCAGTTCTTC. Its translation is CASRWRGRDEQFF.

This chain links TRBV24-1 with TRBJ2-2; D is ambiguous. The V gene lost 9 bases and the J gene lost 3 bases, with 4 bases spanning the gap. The CDR3 spans 11 residues. Germline CDR1 KGHDR, CDR2 SFDVKD. CDR3 protein: CATSYTGELFF. The CDR3 bases are TGTGCCACCTCGTACACCGGGGAGCTGTTTTTT.

The DNA of the CDR3 is TGTGCCAGCAGCCCTGGGACAGGTCTCACCTATGGCTACACCTTC. Translated, it gives CASSPGTGLTYGYTF. The rearrangement joins TRBV7-3 to TRBJ1-2; TRBD1 matches 8 bases. The germline V gene encodes CDR1 SGHTA and CDR2 FQGTGA. With 5 bases clipped from V and 4 bases from J, the junction kept 9 bases outside the gene matches. CDR3 size: 15 residues.

V usage is TRBV30 and J usage is TRBJ1-5, with 8 nucleotides matching TRBD1. CDR1 GTSNPN and CDR2 SVGIG come from the germline V gene (reference sequence). J gave up 2 bases and V 4 bases, and 7 bases lay outside the gene matches. There are 15 residues in the CDR3. This CDR3 reads CAWTQDRGGNQPQHF. The CDR3 bases are TGTGCCTGGACCCAAGACAGGGGAGGCAATCAGCCCCAGCATTTT.

V and J are TRBV19 and TRBJ2-5; 10 nucleotides match TRBD1. Germline V gene sequence: CDR1 LNHDA, CDR2 SQIVND (reference sequence). This CDR3 region has 14 residues. Losses at the gene ends were 5 bases for V and 5 bases for J; bases not matched to a gene: 5. CDR3 amino acids: CASSPGTGAETQYF. The CDR3 DNA reads TGTGCCAGTAGTCCCGGGACAGGGGCGGAGACCCAGTACTTC.

The J gene is TRBJ2-7, the V gene TRBV7-9, with D possibly being TRBD2 (5 bases). Germline V gene data show CDR1 as SEHNR and CDR2 as FQNEAQ (reference sequence). Trimming cost V 1 base and J 8 bases, with 18 bases left between them. The CDR3 is 15 amino acids. The CDR3 sequence: CASSLVGPGELKQYF. CDR3 nucleotide sequence: TGTGCCAGCAGCTTAGTTGGCCCTGGGGAGCTAAAGCAGTACTTC.

This rearrangement joins TRBV5-6 to TRBJ2-7; D not resolved. Germline V gene data show CDR1 as SGHDT and CDR2 as YYEEEE. Trimming stripped 3 bases from V and 4 bases from J, with 20 bases between. The CDR3 consists of 16 residues. CDR3: CASSSILVGQIYEQYF. Written as DNA, the CDR3 is TGTGCCAGCAGCTCAATCCTAGTGGGCCAAATATACGAGCAGTACTTC.

This chain uses TRBV7-2 with TRBJ1-2, with a tentative D call TRBD1 (5 bases). Trimming shortened V by 5 bases and J by 6 bases, and 22 bases separated the two germline ends. This CDR3 contains 16 residues. Germline V CDR1 and CDR2: SGHTA, FQGNSA. CDR3 bases: TGTGCCAGCAGCCCCAGCTCGGGGCAGCGCGGTCATGGCTACACCTTC. It is translated as CASSPSSGQRGHGYTF.

The chain has TRBV19 and TRBJ2-3; the D gene is possibly TRBD1 (5 bases). The CDR3 is 14 amino acids. V dropped 5 bases and J dropped 4 bases, with 13 bases sitting between them. Germline CDR1 LNHDA, CDR2 SQIVND (reference sequence). The CDR3 bases are TGTGCCAGTAGTGCCCACAGGACACCAGATACGCAGTATTTT. This gives the protein CASSAHRTPDTQYF.

As DNA, the CDR3 is TGTGCCAGCTCACCATCCGCAGTGGGTGGAAACACCATATATTTT. Amino acid sequence: CASSPSAVGGNTIYF. V gene TRBV18 combines with J gene TRBJ1-3; D is unclear. With 2 bases removed from V and 3 bases from J, the gap between germline ends came to 11 bases. CDR1 KGHSH and CDR2 LQKENI come from the germline V gene. The CDR3 runs to 15 residues.

The gene calls are TRBV12-5 and TRBJ2-3, with 14 bases that match TRBD2. Looked up from germline, CDR1 is LGHNT and CDR2 is FRNRAP. CDR3 size: 17 residues. The V segment lost 6 bases and the J segment 2 bases; nucleotides outside the gene matches: 7. The CDR3 is CASGRSTSGGATDTQYF. As DNA, the CDR3 is TGTGCTAGTGGCAGGTCGACTAGCGGGGGGGCCACAGATACGCAGTATTTT.

The chain links TRBV10-3 to TRBJ1-6; D is unclear. Germline lookup yields CDR1 ENHRY and CDR2 SYGVKD. V was cut by 6 bases and J by 6 bases, with 12 bases left in between. The CDR3 runs 14 residues. As DNA, the CDR3 is TGTGCCATCAGCCAGGACCGGGCTAATTCACCCCTCCACTTT. Its translation: CAISQDRANSPLHF.

This clone was detected a few times. CDR3 sequence: CASTRQGNSNGYTF. The CDR3 DNA reads as TGTGCCAGCACCCGACAGGGAAACTCGAATGGCTACACCTTC. The chain recombines TRBV27 with TRBJ1-2; 7 bases line up with TRBD1. The CDR3 is 14 amino acids. V was pared by 7 bases and J by 6 bases, with 11 bases of the junction left unmatched. Germline V gene sequence: CDR1 MNHEY, CDR2 SMNVEV (reference sequence).

The chain couples TRBV28 to TRBJ1-3; D is uncertain. The V gene's germline CDR1 is MDHEN and CDR2 SYDVKM. The CDR3 runs to 12 residues. Trimming shortened V by 5 bases and J by 0 bases, and 2 bases separated the two germline ends. The CDR3 nucleotides are TGTGCCAGCAGTCCCTCTGGAAACACCATATATTTT. Its translation: CASSPSGNTIYF. The variable domain in full, with the rest retrieved from reference TRBV28 and TRBJ1-3, is DVKVTQSSRYLVKRTGEKVFLECVQDMDHENMFWYRQDPGLGLRLIYFSYDVKMKEKGDIPEGYSVSREKKERFSLILESASTNQTSMYLCASSPSGNTIYFGEGSWLTVV.

The chain joins TRBV7-6 to TRBJ2-3, with 7 bases lining up with TRBD2. V was pared by 1 base and J by 3 bases, with 10 bases of the junction left unmatched. This CDR3 region has 17 residues. Per the germline V gene, CDR1 is SGHVS and CDR2 is FNYEAQ. The chain's CDR3 is CASSLGLTSVGTDTQYF. DNA for the CDR3: TGTGCCAGCAGCTTAGGGCTTACTAGCGTTGGTACAGATACGCAGTATTTT.

The J gene is TRBJ2-7, the V gene TRBV24-1; no reliable D call. The germline V gene encodes CDR1 KGHDR and CDR2 SFDVKD. The CDR3 has 13 amino acids. Trimming removed 3 bases at V and 2 bases at J, with 7 bases between. The CDR3 sequence: CATSDPSTYEQYF. CDR3 in DNA: TGTGCCACCAGTGATCCATCAACCTACGAGCAGTACTTC.

The rearrangement links TRBV27 to TRBJ1-2, with 7 nucleotides matching TRBD1. This CDR3 has 14 amino acids. Germline loops: CDR1 MNHEY, CDR2 SMNVEV (reference sequence). Trimming at V came to 4 bases and at J to 2 bases, leaving 4 bases not matched to a gene. CDR3 residues: CASSSQTGNYGYTF. In nucleotides, the CDR3 is TGTGCCAGCAGTTCACAGACAGGGAACTATGGCTACACCTTC.

DNA for the CDR3: TGTGCTAGTGGTATCCTCGGTATAGGGCGGTACACTGAAGCTTTCTTT. Encoded protein: CASGILGIGRYTEAFF. The V and J genes are TRBV12-5 and TRBJ1-1, with D hard to call. V was cut by 5 bases and J by 3 bases, with 19 bases left in between. The CDR3 runs to 16 residues. Germline CDR1 LGHNT, CDR2 FRNRAP. Complete variable domain (other parts from reference TRBV12-5 and TRBJ1-1): DARVTQTPRHKVTEMGQEVTMRCQPILGHNTVFWYRQTMMQGLELLAYFRNRAPLDDSGMPKDRFSAEMPDATLATLKIQPSEPRDSAVYFCASGILGIGRYTEAFFGQGTRLTVV.

The J gene is TRBJ2-2, the V gene TRBV10-2, with a weak D call TRBD1 (5 bases). V lost 8 bases, J lost 0 bases, and 13 bases lay in between. CDR3 length: 15 residues. Germline CDR1 WSHSY, CDR2 SAAADI. The CDR3 spells CASQDRDANTGELFF. Here the CDR3 DNA reads TGCGCCAGCCAAGACAGAGACGCGAACACCGGGGAGCTGTTTTTT.

This clone was seen just once. The rearrangement joins TRBV7-8 to TRBJ1-1; weak D call: TRBD1 (5 bases). The CDR3 has 15 residues. Germline assignment: CDR1 SGHVS and CDR2 FQNEAQ. The ends were cut back, 3 bases at V and 0 bases at J, with 11 bases in the middle. The CDR3, as DNA: TGTGCCAGCAGCTTGGGGCCCGGGGTGAACACTGAAGCTTTCTTT. Translated, it gives CASSLGPGVNTEAFF.

The gene calls are TRBV5-1 and TRBJ1-1, with D unresolved. Germline CDR1 and CDR2: SGHRS and YFSETQ. V lost 3 bases, J lost 1 base, and 10 bases lay in between. This CDR3 contains 14 residues. The CDR3 spells CASSWTGSNTEAFF. In nucleotides, the CDR3 is TGCGCCAGCAGCTGGACTGGATCGAACACTGAAGCTTTCTTT.

The chain joins TRBV2 to TRBJ2-7; TRBD1 aligns across 7 bases. The junction had 8 bases not matched to a gene; V was cut back by 3 bases and J by 6 bases. Germline values: CDR1 SNHLY, CDR2 FYNNEI. The length of the CDR3 is 14 residues. CDR3 nucleotide sequence: TGTGCCAGCAGTGATTTGACAGGGACCACCGAGCAGTACTTC. This sequence encodes CASSDLTGTTEQYF.

J is TRBJ1-1 and V is TRBV19, with 8 bases identical to TRBD1. Germline loops: CDR1 LNHDA, CDR2 SQIVND (reference sequence). V was pared by 4 bases and J by 4 bases, with 8 bases of the junction left unmatched. This CDR3 has 15 residues. The CDR3 DNA follows: TGTGCCAGTAGTAGATCCGGGACAGGCATCACTGAAGCTTTCTTT. Translated: CASSRSGTGITEAFF.

The J gene is TRBJ2-3, the V gene TRBV7-2, with TRBD1 matching 7 bases. The germline V gene encodes CDR1 SGHTA and CDR2 FQGNSA. The CDR3 is 16 residues long. The junction had 7 bases not matched to a gene; V was cut back by 3 bases and J by 1 base. CDR3 sequence (DNA): TGTGCCAGCAGCTTTGGACAGGACCAAGGCACAGATACGCAGTATTTT. It is translated as CASSFGQDQGTDTQYF. Full variable domain (outside the CDR3, taken from reference TRBV7-2 and TRBJ2-3): GAGVSQSPSNKVTEKGKDVELRCDPISGHTALYWYRQSLGQGLEFLIYFQGNSAPDKSGLPSDRFSAERTGGSVSTLTIQRTQQEDSAVYLCASSFGQDQGTDTQYFGPGTRLTVL.

The chain employs TRBV6-5 and TRBJ1-5; 7 bases line up with TRBD1. Trimming took 6 bases from V and 4 from J; bases not matched to a gene: 6. Per germline, CDR1 MNHEY and CDR2 SVGAGI. This CDR3 is built from 14 residues. DNA for the CDR3: TGTGCCAGCAGGCCACAGGGGCGGAATCAGCCCCAGCATTTT. Translated: CASRPQGRNQPQHF.

The rearrangement uses TRBV7-3 and TRBJ1-1; TRBD1 aligns across 9 bases. Germline trimming cut 5 bases from V and 5 bases from J; bases unmatched to any gene: 9. CDR3 length equals 15 residues. CDR1 and CDR2 from the germline V gene are SGHTA and FQGTGA. CDR3 sequence (DNA): TGTGCCAGCAGCAAGAACAGGGGGCAGGAAACTGAAGCTTTCTTT. Encoded protein: CASSKNRGQETEAFF.